This entry concerns a single T cell receptor beta chain. The antigen is undetermined. These data come from a study of CD8 T cells in ankylosing spondylitis. General study points: Researchers reportedly found disease-linked clones significantly enriched in matched ankylosing spondylitis synovial fluid. In ankylosing spondylitis blood, a motif of about eight highly homologous TCR beta variants appeared characteristic. There were earlier reports of some motif variants in reactive arthritis synovial fluid and blood. Disease-linked clones bore a CD8+ phenotype and were relatively rare in peripheral blood.

The TCR beta libraries were generated through quantitative 5'-RACE incorporating molecular barcodes. MiXCR, run by TCRdb on the 5' RACE reads, gives a single entry per CDR3 protein. Of around 490,000 distinct CDR3 sequences listed, approximately 5.3% are singletons. The TCR was taken from a male donor with ankylosing spondylitis. Sequencing input: blood, either unsorted or a sorted T cell fraction (not recorded which).

The CDR3 coding sequence is TGCAGCGTCCGAGGACTAGCGGGAGCAGTAAGGAATGAGCAGTTCTTC. Protein product: CSVRGLAGAVRNEQFF. V is TRBV20-1 and J is TRBJ2-1; 13 bases agree with TRBD2. Germline V lookup: CDR1 DFQATT, CDR2 SNEGSKA (reference sequence). The CDR3 is made up of 16 amino acids.